In this sample, the clone carrying this TCR beta chain turned up many times. Its specificity is not known. The study amplified TCR beta CDR3 regions using RNA transcripts. The first-round RT-PCR employed HTBI primers together with the Qiagen OneStep RT-PCR kit. A multiplex PCR was then performed as the second round. A single record per CDR3 protein comes from TCRdb applying MiXCR to the multiplex PCR reads. The sample lists around 660,000 distinct CDR3 sequences; over 40% were seen once. The source of the sample is a study of Graves' ophthalmopathy and Graves' hyperthyroidism. General study findings and limits: Detected in blood as well were most expanded thyroid clonotypes with frequency above 0.001.

CDR3 length equals 15 residues. From germline, CDR1 is SEHNR and CDR2 FQNEAQ (reference sequence). V was pared by 2 bases and J by 1 base, with 12 bases between. The receptor was isolated from an adult man with Graves' ophthalmopathy. This chain uses TRBV7-9 with TRBJ2-7; D is possibly TRBD1 or TRBD2 (5 bases each). The sequencing input was peripheral blood. For the CDR3, the DNA is TGTGCCAGCAGCTTATGGCTGGGGGATTCCTACGAGCAGTACTTC. Protein sequence: CASSLWLGDSYEQYF. Supplemented by reference TRBV7-9 and TRBJ2-7, the full variable domain reads DTGVSQNPRHKITKRGQNVTFRCDPISEHNRLYWYRQTLGQGPEFLTYFQNEAQLEKSRLLSDRFSAERPKGSFSTLEIQRTEQGDSAMYLCASSLWLGDSYEQYFGPGTRLTVT.